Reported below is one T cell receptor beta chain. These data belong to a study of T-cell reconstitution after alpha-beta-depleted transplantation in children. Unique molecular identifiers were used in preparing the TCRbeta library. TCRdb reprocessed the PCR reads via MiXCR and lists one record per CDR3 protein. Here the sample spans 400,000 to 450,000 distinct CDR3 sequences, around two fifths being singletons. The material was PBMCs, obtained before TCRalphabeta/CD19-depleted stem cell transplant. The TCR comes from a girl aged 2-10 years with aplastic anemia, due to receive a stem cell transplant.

CDR3 loop: CATSRGEGKSTDTQYF. CDR3 sequence (DNA): TGTGCCACCAGCAGAGGAGAAGGAAAGAGCACAGATACGCAGTATTTT. The J gene is TRBJ2-3, the V gene TRBV15, with no clear D. The CDR3 totals 16 residues. Germline V gene sequence: CDR1 LNHNV, CDR2 YYDKDF (reference sequence). V dropped 1 base and J dropped 0 bases, with 11 bases sitting between them. The full variable domain, its missing parts supplied by reference TRBV15 and TRBJ2-3, is DAMVIQNPRYQVTQFGKPVTLSCSQTLNHNVMYWYQQKSSQAPKLLFHYYDKDFNNEADTPDNFQSRRPNTSFCFLDIRSPGLGDTAMYLCATSRGEGKSTDTQYFGPGTRLTVL.